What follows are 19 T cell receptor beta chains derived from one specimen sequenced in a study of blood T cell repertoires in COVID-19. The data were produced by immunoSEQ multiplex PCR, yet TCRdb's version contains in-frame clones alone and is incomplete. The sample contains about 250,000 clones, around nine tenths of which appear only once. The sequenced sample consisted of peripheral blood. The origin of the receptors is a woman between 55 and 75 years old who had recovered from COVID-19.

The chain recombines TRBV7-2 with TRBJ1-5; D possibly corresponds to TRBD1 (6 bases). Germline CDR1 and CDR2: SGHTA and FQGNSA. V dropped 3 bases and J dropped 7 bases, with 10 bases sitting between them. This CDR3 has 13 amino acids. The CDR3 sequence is CASSFGQTQPQHF. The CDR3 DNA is TGTGCCAGCAGCTTCGGACAGACCCAGCCCCAGCATTTT.

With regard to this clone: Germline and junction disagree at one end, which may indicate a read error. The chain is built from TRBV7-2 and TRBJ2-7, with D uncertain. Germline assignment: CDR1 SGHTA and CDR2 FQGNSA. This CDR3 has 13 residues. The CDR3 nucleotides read TGTGCCAGCAGCCCAGGTCTCTCCAACGAGCAGTACTTC. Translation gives CASSPGLSNEQYF.

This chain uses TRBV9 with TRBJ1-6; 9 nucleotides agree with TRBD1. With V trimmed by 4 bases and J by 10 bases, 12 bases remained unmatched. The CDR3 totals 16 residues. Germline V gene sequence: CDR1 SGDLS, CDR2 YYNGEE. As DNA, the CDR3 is TGTGCCAGCAGCCCAGGCGCGAGGACAGGGGCATCACCCCTCCACTTT. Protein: CASSPGARTGASPLHF.

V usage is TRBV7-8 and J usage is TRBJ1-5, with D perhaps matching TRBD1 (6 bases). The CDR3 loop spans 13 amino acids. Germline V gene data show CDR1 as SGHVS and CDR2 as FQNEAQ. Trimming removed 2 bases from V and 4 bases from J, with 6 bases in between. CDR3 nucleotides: TGTGCCAGCAGCTTAACAGGGAATCAGCCCCAGCATTTT. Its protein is CASSLTGNQPQHF.

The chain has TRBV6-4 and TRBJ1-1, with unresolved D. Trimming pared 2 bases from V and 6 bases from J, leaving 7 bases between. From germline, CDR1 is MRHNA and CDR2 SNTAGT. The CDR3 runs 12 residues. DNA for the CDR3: TGTGCCAGCAGTGACGGCTCAGCTGAAGCTTTCTTT. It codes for CASSDGSAEAFF.

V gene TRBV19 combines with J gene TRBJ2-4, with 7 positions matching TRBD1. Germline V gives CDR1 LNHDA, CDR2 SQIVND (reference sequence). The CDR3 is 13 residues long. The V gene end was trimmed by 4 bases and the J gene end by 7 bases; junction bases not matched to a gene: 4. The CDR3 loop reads CASSTDRSNIQYF. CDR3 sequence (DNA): TGTGCCAGTAGTACGGACAGGAGCAACATTCAGTACTTC.

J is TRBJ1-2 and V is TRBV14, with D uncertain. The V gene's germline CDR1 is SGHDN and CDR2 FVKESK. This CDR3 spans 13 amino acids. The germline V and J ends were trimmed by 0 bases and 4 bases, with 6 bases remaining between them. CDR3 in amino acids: CASSQEEFYGYTF. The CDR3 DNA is TGTGCCAGCAGCCAAGAGGAGTTCTATGGCTACACCTTC.

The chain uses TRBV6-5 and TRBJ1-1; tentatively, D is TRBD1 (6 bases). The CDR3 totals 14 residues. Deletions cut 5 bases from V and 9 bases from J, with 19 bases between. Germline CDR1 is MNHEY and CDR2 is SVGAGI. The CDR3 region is CASSPPSATGKAFF. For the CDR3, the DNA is TGTGCCAGCAGTCCGCCTTCGGCTACAGGGAAAGCTTTCTTT.

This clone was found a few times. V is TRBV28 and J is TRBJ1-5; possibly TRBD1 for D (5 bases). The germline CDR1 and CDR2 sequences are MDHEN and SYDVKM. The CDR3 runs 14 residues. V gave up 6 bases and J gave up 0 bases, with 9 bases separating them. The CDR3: CASRGGNSNQPQHF. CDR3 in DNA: TGTGCCAGCAGGGGGGGGAATAGCAATCAGCCCCAGCATTTT.

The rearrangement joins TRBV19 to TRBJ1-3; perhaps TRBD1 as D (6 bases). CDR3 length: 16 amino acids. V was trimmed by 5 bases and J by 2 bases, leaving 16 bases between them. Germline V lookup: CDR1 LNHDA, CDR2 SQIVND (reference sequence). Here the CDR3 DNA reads TGTGCCAGTAGTTTTCCATCAGGGGCAGCTGGAAACACCATATATTTT. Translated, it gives CASSFPSGAAGNTIYF.

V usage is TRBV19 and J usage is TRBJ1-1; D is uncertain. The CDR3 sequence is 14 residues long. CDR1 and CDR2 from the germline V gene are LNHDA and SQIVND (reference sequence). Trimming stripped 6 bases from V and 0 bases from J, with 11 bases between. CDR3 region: CASSLTGMNTEAFF. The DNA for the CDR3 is TGTGCCAGTAGCCTCACCGGTATGAACACTGAAGCTTTCTTT. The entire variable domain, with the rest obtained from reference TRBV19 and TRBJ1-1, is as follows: DGGITQSPKYLFRKEGQNVTLSCEQNLNHDAMYWYRQDPGQGLRLIYYSQIVNDFQKGDIAEGYSVSREKKESFPLTVTSAQKNPTAFYLCASSLTGMNTEAFFGQGTRLTVV.

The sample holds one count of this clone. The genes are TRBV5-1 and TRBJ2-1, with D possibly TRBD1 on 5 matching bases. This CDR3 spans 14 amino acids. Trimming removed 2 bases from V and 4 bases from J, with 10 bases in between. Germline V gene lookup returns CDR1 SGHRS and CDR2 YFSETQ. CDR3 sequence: CASSFGAAYNEQFF. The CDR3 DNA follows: TGCGCCAGCAGCTTTGGGGCAGCTTACAATGAGCAGTTCTTC.

CDR3 in DNA: TGTGCCAGCAGCTTAGCCGCTAGGGGGGAGCAGTACTTC. It codes for CASSLAARGEQYF. This sequence joins TRBV7-2 and TRBJ2-7; D is perhaps TRBD1 (6 bases). Per germline, CDR1 SGHTA and CDR2 FQGNSA. There are 13 residues in the CDR3. V lost 0 bases and J lost 7, with 10 bases in between.

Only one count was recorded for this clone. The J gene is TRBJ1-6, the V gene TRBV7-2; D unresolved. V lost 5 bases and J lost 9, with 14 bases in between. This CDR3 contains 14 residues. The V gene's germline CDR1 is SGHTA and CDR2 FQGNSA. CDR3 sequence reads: CASSPAGLGSPLHF. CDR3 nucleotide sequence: TGTGCCAGCAGCCCGGCAGGATTGGGTTCACCCCTCCACTTT.

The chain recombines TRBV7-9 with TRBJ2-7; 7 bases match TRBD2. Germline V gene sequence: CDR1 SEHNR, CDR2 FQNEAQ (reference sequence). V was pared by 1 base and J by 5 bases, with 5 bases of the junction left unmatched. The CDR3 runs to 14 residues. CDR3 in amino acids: CASSLGGGPNEQYF. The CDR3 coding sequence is TGTGCCAGCAGCTTAGGCGGGGGACCTAACGAGCAGTACTTC. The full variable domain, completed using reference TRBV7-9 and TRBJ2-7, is DTGVSQNPRHKITKRGQNVTFRCDPISEHNRLYWYRQTLGQGPEFLTYFQNEAQLEKSRLLSDRFSAERPKGSFSTLEIQRTEQGDSAMYLCASSLGGGPNEQYFGPGTRLTVT.

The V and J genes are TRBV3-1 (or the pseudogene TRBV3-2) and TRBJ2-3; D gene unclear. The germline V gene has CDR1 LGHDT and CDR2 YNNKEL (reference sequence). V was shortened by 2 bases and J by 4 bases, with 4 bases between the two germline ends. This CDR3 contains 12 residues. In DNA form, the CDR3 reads TGTGCCAGCAGCCAATCCTCAGATACGCAGTATTTT. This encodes CASSQSSDTQYF.

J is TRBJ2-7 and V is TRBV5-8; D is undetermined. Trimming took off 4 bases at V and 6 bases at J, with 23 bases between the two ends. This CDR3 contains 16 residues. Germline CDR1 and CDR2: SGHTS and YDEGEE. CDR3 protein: CASSLIMVGVSGEQYF. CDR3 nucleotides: TGTGCCAGCAGCCTCATTATGGTCGGAGTAAGTGGCGAGCAGTACTTC.

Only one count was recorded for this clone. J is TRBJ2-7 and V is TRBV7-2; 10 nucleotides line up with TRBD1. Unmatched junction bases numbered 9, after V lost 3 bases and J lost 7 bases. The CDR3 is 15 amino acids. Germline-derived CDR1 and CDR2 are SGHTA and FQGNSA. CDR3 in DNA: TGTGCCAGCAGCTTGGCGGGACAGGGGAAGTGGGAGCAGTACTTC. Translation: CASSLAGQGKWEQYF.

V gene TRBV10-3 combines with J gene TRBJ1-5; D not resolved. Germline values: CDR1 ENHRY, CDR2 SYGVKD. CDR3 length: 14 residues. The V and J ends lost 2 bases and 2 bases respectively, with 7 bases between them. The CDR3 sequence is CAISEAQGNQPQHF. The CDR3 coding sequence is TGTGCCATCAGTGAGGCTCAGGGCAATCAGCCCCAGCATTTT.